The 17 T cell receptor beta chains given below trace back to one sample, sequenced in a study of radiation and T cells in renal cell carcinoma. Time point: blood 4 weeks post-SBRT, at nephrectomy. Treatment meaning: 15 Gy SBRT to primary tumor, nephrectomy 4 weeks later. Sequenced by immunoSEQ multiplex PCR; TCRdb stores in-frame clones only, minus some. The table includes approximately 90,000 clones, just under 85% detected once. Sample: blood, taken from a patient whose treatment included radiotherapy and nephrectomy. All receptors come from a man over 45 with renal cell carcinoma.

The rearrangement joins TRBV11-2 to TRBJ2-7; no clear D gene. This CDR3 comprises 12 residues. The V gene lost 4 bases and the J gene lost 6 bases, with 10 bases spanning the gap. CDR1 SGHAT and CDR2 FQNNGV come from the germline V gene. CDR3 region: CASSSGKIEQYF. CDR3 DNA: TGTGCCAGCAGCTCGGGTAAAATCGAGCAGTACTTC.

This clone was recorded once. J is TRBJ1-2 and V is TRBV11-2; 8 positions match TRBD1. CDR1 is SGHAT and CDR2 is FQNNGV in the germline V gene. This CDR3 comprises 14 residues. Trimming at V came to 5 bases and at J to 4 bases, leaving 6 bases not matched to a gene. CDR3 in amino acids: CASSNPGQGYGYTF. In DNA, the CDR3 is TGTGCCAGCAGCAATCCTGGACAGGGCTATGGCTACACCTTC.

This clone was observed once. A junction boundary mismatches the germline segment, possibly from a read error. V and J are TRBV5-1 and TRBJ2-1, with TRBD1 matching 8 bases. This CDR3 has 17 residues. Germline-derived CDR1 and CDR2 are SGHRS and YFSETQ. The CDR3 here is CASSLEGRDRRVNGQFF. The CDR3 DNA reads TGCGCCAGCAGCTTGGAAGGCCGGGACAGGCGGGTGAATGGGCAGTTCTTC.

This clone is a singleton in its sample. This sequence joins TRBV5-1 and TRBJ2-5; 10 bases agree with TRBD2. The CDR3 runs to 14 residues. Germline V gene sequence: CDR1 SGHRS, CDR2 YFSETQ. Losses at the gene ends were 6 bases for V and 5 bases for J; bases not matched to a gene: 7. This CDR3 reads CASTPSGSLETQYF. Written as DNA, the CDR3 is TGCGCCAGCACACCTAGCGGGAGTCTGGAGACCCAGTACTTC.

V gene TRBV19 combines with J gene TRBJ2-2; TRBD2 matches 10 bases. Germline CDR1 and CDR2: LNHDA and SQIVND (reference sequence). The CDR3 has 17 residues. V lost 11 bases to trimming and J lost 5 bases; unmatched junction nucleotides: 17. The CDR3 loop reads CASSPSGGAGSTGELFF. For the CDR3, the DNA is TGTGCCTCATCCCCCAGCGGGGGGGCCGGTAGTACCGGGGAGCTGTTTTTT.

The chain couples TRBV7-6 to TRBJ1-5, with unresolved D. The germline V and J ends were trimmed by 6 bases and 4 bases, with 16 bases remaining between them. The CDR3 extends over 15 amino acids. Germline CDR1 SGHVS, CDR2 FNYEAQ. The CDR3 bases are TGTGCCAGCAGTGATTCACTGGGTACTAATCAGCCCCAGCATTTT. Translating gives CASSDSLGTNQPQHF.

The gene calls are TRBV6-5 and TRBJ1-1; D is undetermined. Germline V CDR1 and CDR2: MNHEY, SVGAGI. The V end was cut by 5 bases, the J end by 7 bases, with 8 bases between. The CDR3 covers 11 residues. CDR3 sequence: CASSELIEAFF. For the CDR3, the DNA is TGTGCCAGCAGTGAACTAATTGAAGCTTTCTTT.

CDR3 nucleotide sequence: TGCGCCAGCAGCTTGGCCCAGGAGAACTATGGCTACACCTTC. Translation gives CASSLAQENYGYTF. V gene TRBV5-1 combines with J gene TRBJ1-2, with D unresolved. Trimming removed 0 bases at V and 2 bases at J, with 8 bases between. This CDR3 region has 14 residues. In germline, CDR1 is SGHRS, CDR2 YFSETQ. The whole variable domain, filled in from reference TRBV5-1 and TRBJ1-2, reads KAGVTQTPRYLIKTRGQQVTLSCSPISGHRSVSWYQQTPGQGLQFLFEYFSETQRNKGNFPGRFSGRQFSNSRSEMNVSTLELGDSALYLCASSLAQENYGYTFGSGTRLTVV.

This chain uses TRBV30 with TRBJ2-1; no reliable D call. The V end was cut by 8 bases, the J end by 6 bases, with 20 bases between. The CDR3 has 14 residues. Per the germline V gene, CDR1 is GTSNPN and CDR2 is SVGIG (reference sequence). The CDR3 spells CARSFGVRGNEQFF. The CDR3 DNA reads as TGTGCCCGATCATTTGGGGTTCGAGGCAATGAGCAGTTCTTC.

This chain uses TRBV5-1 with TRBJ1-5, with TRBD1 matching over 7 bases. The CDR3 is 16 amino acids. Looked up from germline, CDR1 is SGHRS and CDR2 is YFSETQ. V was clipped by 5 bases and J by 1 base; unmatched bases: 9. The CDR3, as DNA: TGCGCCAGCAGTCTGGGGCCGACAGGGAGCAATCAGCCCCAGCATTTT. This sequence encodes CASSLGPTGSNQPQHF.

This chain uses TRBV5-1 with TRBJ2-2; TRBD2 agrees at 9 bases. CDR1 is SGHRS, CDR2 YFSETQ, per germline. Trimming cost V 4 bases and J 5 bases; bases outside gene matches: 3. The CDR3 sequence is 14 residues long. CDR3 coding DNA: TGCGCCAGCAGCAGCGGGGGGACAACCGGGGAGCTGTTTTTT. This encodes CASSSGGTTGELFF.

The CDR3 coding sequence is TGTGCCAGCAGCGGGTTGGGAGGCGAGCAGTACTTC. Its translation: CASSGLGGEQYF. The rearrangement links TRBV5-4 to TRBJ2-7; the D gene is possibly TRBD2 (6 bases). V shed 4 bases and J shed 6 bases, with 11 bases lying between them. CDR1 is SGHNT, CDR2 YYREEE, per germline (reference sequence). The CDR3 is 12 amino acids.

The chain has TRBV7-2 and TRBJ2-1, with D uncertain. Per germline, CDR1 SGHTA and CDR2 FQGNSA. The CDR3 has 11 residues. The germline V and J ends were trimmed by 5 bases and 4 bases, with 3 bases remaining between them. The CDR3 bases are TGTGCCAGCAGCCCGTACAATGAGCAGTTCTTC. Translating it yields CASSPYNEQFF.

V usage is TRBV5-1 and J usage is TRBJ1-5; 11 bases match TRBD1. The germline V gene encodes CDR1 SGHRS and CDR2 YFSETQ. Trimming at V came to 0 bases and at J to 6 bases, leaving 5 bases not matched to a gene. The CDR3 runs to 16 residues. CDR3 sequence reads: CASSLGTGGAGQPQHF. The DNA for the CDR3 is TGCGCCAGCAGCTTGGGGACAGGGGGCGCGGGTCAGCCCCAGCATTTT.

This clone was picked up one time. The CDR3 DNA reads as TGTGCCTGGAGCCAACTTGGGACTGCGAATGAGCAGTTCTTC. It translates to CAWSQLGTANEQFF. The chain recombines TRBV30 with TRBJ2-1; tentative D call: TRBD2 (6 bases). Per germline, CDR1 GTSNPN and CDR2 SVGIG (reference sequence). With 3 bases removed from V and 7 bases from J, the gap between germline ends came to 16 bases. This CDR3 region has 14 residues.

This clone was picked up one time. The rearrangement joins TRBV10-3 to TRBJ2-3; unclear D gene. Trimming took off 10 bases at V and 4 bases at J, with 12 bases between the two ends. Germline V gives CDR1 ENHRY, CDR2 SYGVKD. This CDR3 is built from 12 residues. The CDR3 protein is CATNANADTQYF. CDR3 coding DNA: TGTGCCACCAACGCGAACGCAGATACGCAGTATTTT.

This chain links TRBV5-1 with TRBJ1-1; D gene unclear. The CDR3 runs to 13 residues. Germline V CDR1 and CDR2: SGHRS, YFSETQ. The germline V and J ends were trimmed by 6 bases and 2 bases, with 11 bases remaining between them. In nucleotides, the CDR3 is TGCGCCAGCAACCGGGATCCAAACACTGAAGCTTTCTTT. Amino acids: CASNRDPNTEAFF.